Presented here are 10 T cell receptor beta chains from one specimen sequenced in a study of cytomegalovirus exposure and HLA in healthy donors. PCR employed 60 Vbeta and 13 Jbeta primers. Measured with immunoSEQ multiplex PCR; TCRdb has only the in-frame clones, and not every one. The table has about 180,000 clones, 84% seen once. Specimen: PBMCs. The receptors derive from a girl aged 2-15 years in good health and CMV-seropositive.

V is TRBV7-6 and J is TRBJ1-3; maybe TRBD1 (6 bases). The V gene's germline CDR1 is SGHVS and CDR2 FNYEAQ. This CDR3 is built from 17 residues. The V end lost 1 base, the J end lost 4 bases, and 17 bases lay between the germline ends. The CDR3 reads CASSLGTVAGAGNTIYF. The CDR3 DNA reads TGTGCCAGCAGCTTAGGGACTGTGGCAGGGGCAGGAAACACCATATATTTT.

The chain is built from TRBV2 and TRBJ1-1; no clear D gene. This CDR3 region has 12 residues. V lost 6 bases, J lost 5 bases, and 10 bases lay in between. Germline V CDR1 and CDR2: SNHLY, FYNNEI. The CDR3, as DNA: TGTGCCAGCAGGTCGGGAAGGACTGAAGCTTTCTTT. It specifies CASRSGRTEAFF.

J is TRBJ1-3 and V is TRBV18, with 7 bases that match TRBD1. The ends lost 6 bases at V and 0 bases at J; junction bases unmatched: 11. CDR1 KGHSH and CDR2 LQKENI come from the germline V gene. This CDR3 is built from 17 residues. CDR3 nucleotides: TGTGCCAGCTCCCCAAGGGGGACAGTCTTCTCTGGAAACACCATATATTTT. As protein: CASSPRGTVFSGNTIYF.

This sequence joins TRBV10-2 and TRBJ1-2, with D uncertain. Trimming took off 3 bases at V and 6 bases at J, with 8 bases between the two ends. This CDR3 contains 12 residues. Germline loops: CDR1 WSHSY, CDR2 SAAADI. DNA for the CDR3: TGCGCCAGCAGTGATCGACGGGATGGCTACACCTTC. Amino acid sequence: CASSDRRDGYTF.

The chain is built from TRBV6-1 and TRBJ2-3, with 9 bases lining up with TRBD2. V dropped 4 bases and J dropped 1; count of bases not matched to a gene: 6. CDR3 length equals 16 residues. CDR1 MNHNS and CDR2 SASEGT come from the germline V gene. CDR3 bases: TGTGCCAGCAGTGTAACTAGCGGGCCTCGCACAGATACGCAGTATTTT. Its protein is CASSVTSGPRTDTQYF.

The V gene is TRBV18, the J gene TRBJ1-2; D is perhaps TRBD1 (5 bases). Germline V CDR1 and CDR2: KGHSH, LQKENI. The CDR3 has 14 residues. The V and J ends lost 6 bases and 4 bases respectively, with 15 bases between them. The CDR3 region has the DNA TGTGCCAGCTCCCTTACAGGAGAATCCTATGGCTACACCTTC. It yields the protein CASSLTGESYGYTF.

This chain links TRBV19 with TRBJ1-2; unclear D gene. The ends were cut back, 3 bases at V and 0 bases at J, with 17 bases in the middle. CDR1 and CDR2 from the germline V gene are LNHDA and SQIVND (reference sequence). The CDR3 is 17 amino acids. The CDR3 DNA follows: TGTGCCAGTAGTATGTTGAGCGGAGGCTTCGCTAACTATGGCTACACCTTC. Translating gives CASSMLSGGFANYGYTF.

This chain uses TRBV5-1 with TRBJ1-1; D not certain. The V gene's germline CDR1 is SGHRS and CDR2 YFSETQ. The CDR3 has 13 amino acids. V dropped 7 bases and J dropped 4 bases, with 14 bases sitting between them. Here the CDR3 reads CASRLSTGTEAFF. CDR3 nucleotides: TGCGCCAGCCGACTTTCCACGGGCACTGAAGCTTTCTTT. Using reference TRBV5-1 and TRBJ1-1 for the parts outside the CDR3, the full variable domain is KAGVTQTPRYLIKTRGQQVTLSCSPISGHRSVSWYQQTPGQGLQFLFEYFSETQRNKGNFPGRFSGRQFSNSRSEMNVSTLELGDSALYLCASRLSTGTEAFFGQGTRLTVV.

The gene calls are TRBV28 and TRBJ2-7, with TRBD2 identical over 8 bases. Trimming removed 6 bases from V and 6 bases from J; junction bases left unmatched: 4. The CDR3 is 12 amino acids. CDR1 and CDR2 from the germline V gene are MDHEN and SYDVKM. CDR3 DNA sequence: TGTGCCAGCAGGGGGACTAGGGGCGAGCAGTACTTC. It yields the protein CASRGTRGEQYF.

This chain links TRBV20-1 with TRBJ1-1, with a possible D match to TRBD1 (5 bases). Germline V gives CDR1 DFQATT, CDR2 SNEGSKA (reference sequence). Trimming removed 5 bases from V and 8 bases from J, with 12 bases in between. This CDR3 region has 11 residues. The CDR3 loop reads CSAPQGWEAFF. The CDR3 nucleotides are TGCAGTGCTCCGCAGGGATGGGAAGCTTTCTTT.